Listed here is a single T cell receptor beta chain. As yet, its antigen is unknown. A read error may be the cause here, since a much bigger clone is one base away. These data originate in a study of post-analysis software for immune sequencing data. General study findings and limits: Four to six TRBV segments were more frequent in patients than controls; TRBV5-6, TRBV5-1 and TRBV20-1 belonged to this group.

Tagging with unique molecular identifiers was a feature of the TCR beta cDNA libraries. TCRdb ran MiXCR on the PCR reads and lists one entry per CDR3 protein. Among 250,000 to 300,000 distinct CDR3 sequences listed, 36% were seen once. The CDR3 is made up of 14 amino acids. The genes are TRBV12-3 or TRBV12-4 and TRBJ1-1; maybe TRBD1 (5 bases). Material: blood. The TCR was taken from a girl aged 10 to 17 with multiple sclerosis. This chain's CDR3 is CASSWGLLNAEAFF. CDR3 in DNA: TGTGCCAGCAGTTGGGGACTGTTGAACGCTGAAGCTTTCTTT.